This T cell receptor (beta chain) came from a study of regulatory T cells in long-lasting Graves disease. This clonotype was recorded many times. This CDR3 spans 14 amino acids. The V end lost 5 bases, the J end lost 2 bases, and 12 bases lay between the germline ends. Germline V CDR1 and CDR2: MNHEY, SVGEGT. Time point described: newly diagnosed GD, antithyroid drugs for less than 3 months. PBMC RNA was the source of the TCR library. Arm-PCR of CDR3 regions and iRepertoire HTBI primers were the basis on which TCR beta libraries were built. TCRdb processed the multiplex PCR reads anew with MiXCR; each CDR3 protein has one entry. The sample lists 530,000 or so distinct CDR3 sequences, 15% to 20% seen once, with approximately 12% in the top ten. The same sample was also used in a study of T cells in Graves' hyperthyroidism and ophthalmopathy.

The V gene is TRBV6-2 or TRBV6-3, the J gene TRBJ1-1, with D possibly matching TRBD1 (5 bases). The receptor was isolated from a young man with Graves disease. The material was peripheral blood mononuclear cells (PBMCs), obtained at new diagnosis, from a patient treated with antithyroid drugs. The CDR3 sequence is CASSERGGNTEAFF. The CDR3 DNA reads TGTGCCAGCAGTGAACGGGGCGGCAACACTGAAGCTTTCTTT.